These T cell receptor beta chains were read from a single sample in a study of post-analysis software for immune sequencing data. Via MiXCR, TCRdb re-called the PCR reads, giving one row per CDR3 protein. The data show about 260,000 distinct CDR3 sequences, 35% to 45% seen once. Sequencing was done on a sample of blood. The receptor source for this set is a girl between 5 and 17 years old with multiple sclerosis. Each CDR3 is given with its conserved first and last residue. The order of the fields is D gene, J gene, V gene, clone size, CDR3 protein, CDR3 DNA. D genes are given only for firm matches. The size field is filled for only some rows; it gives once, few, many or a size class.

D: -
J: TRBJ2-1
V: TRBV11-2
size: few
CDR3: CASRLTGSAGNEQFF
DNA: TGTGCCAGCCGACTTACGGGATCGGCCGGAAATGAGCAGTTCTTC

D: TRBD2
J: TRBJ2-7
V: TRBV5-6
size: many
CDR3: CASSLGTSGRVEQYF
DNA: TGTGCCAGCAGCTTGGGTACTAGCGGGAGAGTCGAGCAGTACTTC

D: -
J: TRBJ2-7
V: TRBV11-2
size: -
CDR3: CASSGPGGSYEQYF
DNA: TGTGCCAGCAGCGGCCCCGGGGGCTCCTACGAGCAGTACTTC

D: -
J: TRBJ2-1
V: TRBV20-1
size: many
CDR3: CSGVLLGSYNEQFF
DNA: TGCAGTGGCGTTTTGCTAGGTTCCTACAATGAGCAGTTCTTC

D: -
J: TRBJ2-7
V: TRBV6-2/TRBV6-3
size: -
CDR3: CASRGSAFYEQYF
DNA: TGTGCCAGCCGGGGATCAGCCTTCTACGAGCAGTACTTC

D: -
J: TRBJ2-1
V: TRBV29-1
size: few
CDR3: CSARTRLSYNEQFF
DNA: TGCAGCGCCAGGACACGGCTCTCCTACAATGAGCAGTTCTTC

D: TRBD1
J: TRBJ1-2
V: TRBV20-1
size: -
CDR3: CSARDPLTGNYGYTF
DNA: TGCAGTGCTAGAGACCCCTTGACAGGGAACTATGGCTACACCTTC

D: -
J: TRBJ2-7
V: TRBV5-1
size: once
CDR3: CASSLADRPQNEQYF
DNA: TGCGCCAGCAGCTTGGCAGATCGACCCCAAAACGAGCAGTACTTC

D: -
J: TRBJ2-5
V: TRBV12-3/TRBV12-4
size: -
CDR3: CASSFQPPGETQYF
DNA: TGTGCCAGCAGTTTCCAGCCACCTGGAGAGACCCAGTACTTC

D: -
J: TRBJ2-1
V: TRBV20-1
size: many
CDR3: CSALPLAGNEQFF
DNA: TGCAGTGCTCTCCCGCTAGCTGGCAATGAGCAGTTCTTC

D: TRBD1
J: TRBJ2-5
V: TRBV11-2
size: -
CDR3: CASSPRGNRGETQYF
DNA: TGTGCCAGCAGCCCACGAGGAAACAGGGGAGAGACCCAGTACTTC

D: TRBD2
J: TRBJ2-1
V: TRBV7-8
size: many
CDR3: CASSAGLAGGPVQFF
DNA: TGTGCCAGCAGCGCCGGACTAGCGGGGGGGCCCGTGCAGTTCTTC

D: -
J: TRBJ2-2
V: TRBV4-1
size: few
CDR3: CASSLRTGRAGELFF
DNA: TGCGCCAGCAGCCTCCGGACAGGGAGGGCCGGGGAGCTGTTTTTT

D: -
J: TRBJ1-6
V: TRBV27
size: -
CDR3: CASSLSGNSPLHF
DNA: TGTGCCAGCAGTTTATCAGGGAATTCACCCCTCCACTTT

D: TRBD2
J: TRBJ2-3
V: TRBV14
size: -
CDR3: CASSPEGTRPDTQYF
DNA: TGTGCCAGCAGCCCTGAAGGGACTAGGCCAGATACGCAGTATTTT

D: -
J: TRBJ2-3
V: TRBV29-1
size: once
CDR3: CSVEGSTDTQYF
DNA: TGCAGCGTTGAAGGCAGCACAGATACGCAGTATTTT

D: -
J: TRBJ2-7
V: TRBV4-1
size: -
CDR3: CASSQVTRGREQYF
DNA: TGCGCCAGTAGCCAAGTCACCAGAGGACGCGAGCAGTACTTC

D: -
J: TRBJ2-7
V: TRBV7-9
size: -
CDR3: CATTSGSTWRPYEQYF
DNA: TGTGCGACGACATCCGGGAGTACTTGGCGGCCTTACGAGCAGTACTTC

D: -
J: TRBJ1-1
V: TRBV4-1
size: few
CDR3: CASSQETGQLMNTEAFF
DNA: TGCGCCAGCAGCCAAGAGACGGGACAACTAATGAACACTGAAGCTTTCTTT

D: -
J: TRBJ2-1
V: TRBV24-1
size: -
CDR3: CATNDQGHNEQFF
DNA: TGTGCCACCAATGATCAGGGTCACAATGAGCAGTTCTTC

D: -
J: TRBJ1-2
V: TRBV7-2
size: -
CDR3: CASSSYRTGYTF
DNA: TGTGCCAGCAGCTCCTACAGGACTGGCTACACCTTC

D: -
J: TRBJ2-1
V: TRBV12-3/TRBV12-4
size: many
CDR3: CASSHRRPYNEQFF
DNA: TGTGCCAGCAGCCACAGACGGCCCTACAATGAGCAGTTCTTC

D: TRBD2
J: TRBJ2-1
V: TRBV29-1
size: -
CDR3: CSAEGLAGGFIYNEQFF
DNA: TGCAGCGCCGAAGGACTAGCGGGGGGGTTCATCTACAATGAGCAGTTCTTC

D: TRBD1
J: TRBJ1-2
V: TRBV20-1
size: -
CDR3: CSAPPDRWNYGYTF
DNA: TGCAGTGCTCCCCCGGACAGGTGGAACTATGGCTACACCTTC

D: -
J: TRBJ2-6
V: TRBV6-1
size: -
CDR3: CTSSEVRSSWGANVLTF
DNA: TGTACCAGCAGTGAAGTGAGGAGTTCCTGGGGGGCCAACGTCCTGACTTTC

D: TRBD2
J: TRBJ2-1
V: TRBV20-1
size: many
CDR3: CSARASGYNEQFF
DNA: TGCAGTGCTAGAGCTAGCGGGTACAATGAGCAGTTCTTC

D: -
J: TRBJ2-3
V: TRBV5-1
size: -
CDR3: CASSLGRGDTDTRYF
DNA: TGCGCCAGCAGCTTGGGACGGGGGGACACAGATACGCGGTATTTT

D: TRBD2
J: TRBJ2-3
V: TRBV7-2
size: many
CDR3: CASSSAGGPGTDTQYF
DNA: TGTGCCAGCAGCTCCGCGGGAGGGCCGGGCACAGATACGCAGTATTTT

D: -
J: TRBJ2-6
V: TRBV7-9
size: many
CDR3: CASSLGVGGGANVLTF
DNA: TGTGCCAGCAGCTTAGGTGTAGGCGGTGGGGCCAACGTCCTGACTTTC

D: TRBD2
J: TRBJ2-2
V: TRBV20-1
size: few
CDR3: CSAREGGAGELFF
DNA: TGCAGTGCTAGAGAGGGGGGGGCCGGGGAGCTGTTTTTT